This T cell receptor (beta chain) was sequenced during a study of blood T cell repertoires in COVID-19. Study as a whole: Sites across the United States, Italy and Spain contributed samples from acute and convalescent COVID-19. T cells, B-cell-depleted T cells, or PBMCs provided the cDNA or gDNA that served as material.

Seattle enrolled patients during active infection and tracked them longitudinally. This clone was recorded once. Repertoires were generated with immunoSEQ multiplex PCR, while TCRdb's copy carries only in-frame clones and drops some. The table includes 40,000 or so clones, 84% detected once. Trimming at V came to 3 bases and at J to 4 bases, leaving 6 bases not matched to a gene. CDR3 size: 17 residues. Germline loops: CDR1 SGHDT, CDR2 YYEEEE. The rearrangement uses TRBV5-6 and TRBJ2-2; 13 bases line up with TRBD2. This receptor was identified in a man in his fifties or sixties with COVID-19, enrolled during active disease. What was sequenced was peripheral blood. The DNA of the CDR3 is TGTGCCAGCAGCTCTGGACTAGCGGGAGTAAGCACCGGGGAGCTGTTTTTT. Encoded protein: CASSSGLAGVSTGELFF.